Presented here are 15 T cell receptor beta chains from one specimen sequenced in a study of beta chain features in type 1 diabetes. Since all of the isolated RNA was reverse transcribed, expressed TCRB transcripts were what got sequenced. Produced via immunoSEQ multiplex PCR; TCRdb's table is partial and in-frame only. The sample consists of hundreds of thousands of clones, approximately 30% of them appearing once. Sequenced: naive CD4+ T cells from blood. These receptor sequences come from a man aged 18 to 29 in good health.

The chain couples TRBV15 to TRBJ2-7; D may be TRBD1 or TRBD2 (5 bases each). Germline CDR1 is LNHNV and CDR2 is YYDKDF (reference sequence). The CDR3 sequence is 15 residues long. V shed 3 bases and J shed 2 bases, with 14 bases lying between them. CDR3 nucleotide sequence: TGTGCCACCAGCAGCTACGGGACGGTCGCCTACGAGCAGTACTTC. Translation gives CATSSYGTVAYEQYF.

This chain links TRBV27 with TRBJ2-5; 11 nucleotides line up with TRBD2. The CDR3 has 17 residues. Germline values: CDR1 MNHEY, CDR2 SMNVEV (reference sequence). Trimming removed 5 bases from V and 5 bases from J; junction bases left unmatched: 13. The CDR3 nucleotides are TGTGCCAGCAGTCCGTCGGGACTAGCGGCTTGGTGGGAGACCCAGTACTTC. It yields the protein CASSPSGLAAWWETQYF.

This clone was observed a few times. J is TRBJ2-5 and V is TRBV29-1, with TRBD1 identical over 7 bases. CDR3 length: 13 amino acids. Trimming took 4 bases from V and 4 from J; bases not matched to a gene: 6. The V gene's germline CDR1 is SQVTM and CDR2 ANQGSEA. In DNA, the CDR3 is TGCAGCGTTGCTTGGACAGGAAGAGAGACCCAGTACTTC. It encodes CSVAWTGRETQYF.

The chain couples TRBV18 to TRBJ2-7, with a possible D match to TRBD1 (5 bases). Germline lookup yields CDR1 KGHSH and CDR2 LQKENI. The CDR3 is 15 residues long. Between the trimmed V and J ends, which lost 3 bases and 2 bases, there was a span of 14 bases. In DNA form, the CDR3 reads TGTGCCAGCTCACCGCTCAGGGCAGGAACCTACGAGCAGTACTTC. This sequence encodes CASSPLRAGTYEQYF.

Note on this clone: Other nucleotide sequences in the sample specify the same CDR3. The chain is built from TRBV29-1 and TRBJ1-2; 10 positions match TRBD1. There are 12 residues in the CDR3. Germline CDR1 SQVTM, CDR2 ANQGSEA. J gave up 5 bases and V 3 bases, and 0 bases lay outside the gene matches. The CDR3 DNA sequence: TGCAGCGTTGAGGGACAGGGGTATGGCTACACCTTC. Translation: CSVEGQGYGYTF.

The genes are TRBV7-9 and TRBJ2-6, with D possibly matching TRBD2 (7 bases). Germline V gives CDR1 SEHNR, CDR2 FQNEAQ (reference sequence). The V and J ends lost 5 bases and 1 base respectively, with 15 bases between them. The CDR3 is 17 residues long. Written as DNA, the CDR3 is TGTGCCAGCAGCACCGAACAGGGACTATCTGGGGCCAACGTCCTGACTTTC. Translated: CASSTEQGLSGANVLTF.

V and J are TRBV18 and TRBJ2-7; TRBD2 matches 10 bases. V dropped 7 bases and J dropped 3; count of bases not matched to a gene: 6. The CDR3 consists of 14 residues. Germline CDR1 reads KGHSH; CDR2 reads LQKENI. The CDR3 nucleotides are TGTGCCAGCTGTAAGCGGGAGGGCCTCTACGAGCAGTACTTC. This codes for CASCKREGLYEQYF.

V is TRBV29-1 and J is TRBJ2-1; D remains unclear. The length of the CDR3 is 14 residues. Germline CDR1 and CDR2: SQVTM and ANQGSEA. Trimming took off 3 bases at V and 0 bases at J, with 9 bases between the two ends. The CDR3 reads CSVDGPSSYNEQFF. CDR3 in DNA: TGCAGCGTTGATGGGCCTAGCTCCTACAATGAGCAGTTCTTC.

J is TRBJ2-3 and V is TRBV7-2; 10 nucleotides line up with TRBD2. The trim removed 3 bases at V and 0 bases at J, leaving 6 bases unmatched. This CDR3 is built from 17 residues. In germline, CDR1 is SGHTA, CDR2 FQGNSA. This CDR3 reads CASSFQGTSASTDTQYF. DNA of the CDR3: TGTGCCAGCAGCTTCCAGGGGACTAGCGCTAGCACAGATACGCAGTATTTT.

This clone was detected once. The chain has TRBV5-6 and TRBJ2-5, with a weak D call TRBD2 (6 bases). Per the germline V gene, CDR1 is SGHDT and CDR2 is YYEEEE. CDR3 size: 13 residues. With 4 bases removed from V and 5 bases from J, the gap between germline ends came to 12 bases. For the CDR3, the DNA is TGTGCCAGCAGCCATTCTGGGGGGGAGACCCAGTACTTC. As protein: CASSHSGGETQYF.

This clone was detected a few times. The chain joins TRBV29-1 to TRBJ2-2; D gene ambiguous. Germline V gene lookup returns CDR1 SQVTM and CDR2 ANQGSEA. The CDR3 extends over 13 amino acids. V was pared by 3 bases and J by 5 bases, with 10 bases between. In nucleotides, the CDR3 is TGCAGCGTTGATCGTACCGCGACCGGGGAGCTGTTTTTT. Translating it yields CSVDRTATGELFF.

In its sample, this clone was seen once. This sequence joins TRBV15 and TRBJ2-5, with a tentative D call TRBD2 (5 bases). The germline V gene encodes CDR1 LNHNV and CDR2 YYDKDF (reference sequence). The CDR3 extends over 14 amino acids. Trimming left V 5 bases short and J 4 bases short, with 14 bases between. DNA of the CDR3: TGTGCCACCAGCGATGCAGGCCGGGGAGAGACCCAGTACTTC. Its translation is CATSDAGRGETQYF.

This clone was observed once. The chain combines TRBV28 with TRBJ2-7; D remains unclear. With 6 bases removed from V and 2 bases from J, the gap between germline ends came to 14 bases. The CDR3 covers 14 residues. Germline V gene lookup returns CDR1 MDHEN and CDR2 SYDVKM. The CDR3 region has the DNA TGTGCCAGCAGAAAGTGGCCCGGAGCCTACGAGCAGTACTTC. Amino acid sequence: CASRKWPGAYEQYF.

The CDR3 nucleotides read TGTGCCTGGAGTGCGGAAGGGTTGGAGCCCCAGCATTTT. Its protein product is CAWSAEGLEPQHF. The J gene is TRBJ1-5, the V gene TRBV30; no firm D call. Germline CDR1 reads GTSNPN; CDR2 reads SVGIG (reference sequence). V shed 1 base and J shed 8 bases, with 12 bases lying between them. The CDR3 spans 13 residues.

The sample holds one count of this clone. The J gene is TRBJ2-5, the V gene TRBV5-4; D is undetermined. Germline V gives CDR1 SGHNT, CDR2 YYREEE (reference sequence). The V and J ends lost 2 bases and 10 bases respectively, with 15 bases between them. The CDR3 runs to 13 residues. The CDR3 loop is CASSFGPEKDQYF. The CDR3 bases are TGTGCCAGCAGCTTCGGCCCGGAGAAAGACCAGTACTTC.